This T cell receptor (beta chain) was obtained from a study of T cell repertoires in cytomegalovirus infection. At the level of the study: Evidence of both CMV infection and a matching HLA type came from public TCR beta signatures.

Per the germline V gene, CDR1 is LGHNA and CDR2 is YSLEER. V lost 1 base, J lost 7 bases, and 5 bases lay in between. This CDR3 region has 12 residues. This clonotype was observed a few times. The antigen remains unidentified. Whole-study results and caveats: Within the response measured ex vivo, HLA-C-restricted CMV-specific TCR beta clonotypes were dominant.

TCRdb processed the reads anew with MiXCR; each CDR3 protein has one entry. Of approximately 500,000 distinct CDR3 sequences in the sample, 26% are singletons; the top ten hold about 13%. The sequenced sample consisted of PBMCs. The receptor's source is a human donor in good health (CMV status not recorded). Some clones in this sample may be carry-over from other donors' samples. J is TRBJ2-1 and V is TRBV4-3, with D unresolved. CDR3 amino acids: CASSQGVNEQFF. DNA for the CDR3: TGCGCCAGCAGCCAAGGGGTAAATGAGCAGTTCTTC.